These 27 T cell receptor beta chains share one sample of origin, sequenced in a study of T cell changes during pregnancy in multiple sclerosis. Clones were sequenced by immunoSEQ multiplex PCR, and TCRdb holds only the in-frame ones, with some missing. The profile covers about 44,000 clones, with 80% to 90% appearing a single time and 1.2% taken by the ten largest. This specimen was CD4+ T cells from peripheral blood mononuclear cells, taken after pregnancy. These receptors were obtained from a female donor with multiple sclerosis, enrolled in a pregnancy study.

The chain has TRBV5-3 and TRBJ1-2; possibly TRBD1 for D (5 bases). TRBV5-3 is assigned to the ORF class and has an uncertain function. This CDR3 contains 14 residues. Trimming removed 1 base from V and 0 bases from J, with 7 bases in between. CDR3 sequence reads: CARSLTGANYGYTF. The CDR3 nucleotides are TGTGCCAGAAGCTTGACAGGAGCTAACTATGGCTACACCTTC.

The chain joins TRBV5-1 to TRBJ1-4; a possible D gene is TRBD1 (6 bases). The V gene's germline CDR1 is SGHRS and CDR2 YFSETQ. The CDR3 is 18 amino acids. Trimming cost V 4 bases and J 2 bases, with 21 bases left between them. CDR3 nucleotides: TGCGCCAGCAGCACCAGCGGACTTCAGGGGACCACTAATGAAAAACTGTTTTTT. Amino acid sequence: CASSTSGLQGTTNEKLFF.

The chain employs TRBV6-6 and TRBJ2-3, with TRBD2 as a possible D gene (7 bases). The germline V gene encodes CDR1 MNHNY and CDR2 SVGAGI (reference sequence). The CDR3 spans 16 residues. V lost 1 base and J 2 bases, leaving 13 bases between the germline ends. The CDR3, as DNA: TGTGCCAGCAGTTACTTGGGAGGGGGGGTCACAGATACGCAGTATTTT. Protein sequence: CASSYLGGGVTDTQYF.

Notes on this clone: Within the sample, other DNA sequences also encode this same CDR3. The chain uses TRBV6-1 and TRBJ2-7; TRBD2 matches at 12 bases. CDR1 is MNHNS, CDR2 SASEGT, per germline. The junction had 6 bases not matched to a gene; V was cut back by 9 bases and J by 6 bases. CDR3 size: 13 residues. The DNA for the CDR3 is TGTGCCAGTCTGACTAGCGGGAGAGGCGAGCAGTACTTC. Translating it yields CASLTSGRGEQYF.

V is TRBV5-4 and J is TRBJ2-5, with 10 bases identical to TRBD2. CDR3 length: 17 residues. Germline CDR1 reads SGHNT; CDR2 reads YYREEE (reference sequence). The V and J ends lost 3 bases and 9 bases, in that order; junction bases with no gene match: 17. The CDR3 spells CASSSGSTSGPHGAQYF. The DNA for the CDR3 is TGTGCCAGCAGCTCCGGATCGACTAGCGGGCCCCATGGGGCCCAGTACTTC.

CDR3 coding DNA: TGTGCCAGCAGTGAATTCGGACTAGCGGGGATTAGGGAGCAGTTCTTC. Translation: CASSEFGLAGIREQFF. The chain combines TRBV25-1 with TRBJ2-1; TRBD2 matches 12 bases. The ends lost 1 base at V and 10 bases at J; junction bases unmatched: 8. Germline lookup yields CDR1 MGHDK and CDR2 SYGVNS. This CDR3 is built from 16 residues. Based on the CDR3 plus reference TRBV25-1 and TRBJ2-1, the full variable domain is EADIYQTPRYLVIGTGKKITLECSQTMGHDKMYWYQQDPGMELHLIHYSYGVNSTEKGDLSSESTVSRIRTEHFPLTLESARPSHTSQYLCASSEFGLAGIREQFFGPGTRLTVL.

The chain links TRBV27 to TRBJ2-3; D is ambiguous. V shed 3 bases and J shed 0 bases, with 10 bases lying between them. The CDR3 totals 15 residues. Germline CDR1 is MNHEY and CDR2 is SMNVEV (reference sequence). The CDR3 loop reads CASSFYGESTDTQYF. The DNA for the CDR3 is TGTGCCAGCAGTTTTTATGGAGAAAGCACAGATACGCAGTATTTT.

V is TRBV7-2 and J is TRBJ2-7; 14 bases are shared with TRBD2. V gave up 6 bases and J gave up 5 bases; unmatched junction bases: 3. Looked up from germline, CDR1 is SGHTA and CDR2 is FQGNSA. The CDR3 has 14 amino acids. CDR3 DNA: TGTGCCAGCAGGGGACTAGCGGGAGCCAACGAGCAGTACTTC. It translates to CASRGLAGANEQYF.

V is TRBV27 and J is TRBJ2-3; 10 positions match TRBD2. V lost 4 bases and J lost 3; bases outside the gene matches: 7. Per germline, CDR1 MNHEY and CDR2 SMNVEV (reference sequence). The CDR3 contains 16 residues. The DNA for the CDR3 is TGTGCCAGCAGTTCCCCTAGCGGGAGCGGGACAGATACGCAGTATTTT. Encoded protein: CASSSPSGSGTDTQYF.

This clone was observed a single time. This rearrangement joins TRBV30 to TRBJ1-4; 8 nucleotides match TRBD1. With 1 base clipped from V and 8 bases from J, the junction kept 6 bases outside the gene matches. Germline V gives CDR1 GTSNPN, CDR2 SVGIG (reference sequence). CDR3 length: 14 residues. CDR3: CAWSEDRAGEKLFF. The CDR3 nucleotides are TGTGCCTGGAGTGAGGACAGGGCTGGCGAAAAACTGTTTTTT. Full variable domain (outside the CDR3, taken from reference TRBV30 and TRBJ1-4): SQTIHQWPATLVQPVGSPLSLECTVEGTSNPNLYWYRQAAGRGLQLLFYSVGIGQISSEVPQNLSASRPQDRQFILSSKKLLLSDSGFYLCAWSEDRAGEKLFFGSGTQLSVL.

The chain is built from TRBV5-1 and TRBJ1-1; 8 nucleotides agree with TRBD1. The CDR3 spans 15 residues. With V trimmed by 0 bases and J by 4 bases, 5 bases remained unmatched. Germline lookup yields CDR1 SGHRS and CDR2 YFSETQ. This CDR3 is CASSLDKGQATEAFF. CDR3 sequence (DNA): TGCGCCAGCAGCTTGGATAAGGGACAGGCCACTGAAGCTTTCTTT. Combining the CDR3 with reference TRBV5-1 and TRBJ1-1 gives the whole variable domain KAGVTQTPRYLIKTRGQQVTLSCSPISGHRSVSWYQQTPGQGLQFLFEYFSETQRNKGNFPGRFSGRQFSNSRSEMNVSTLELGDSALYLCASSLDKGQATEAFFGQGTRLTVV.

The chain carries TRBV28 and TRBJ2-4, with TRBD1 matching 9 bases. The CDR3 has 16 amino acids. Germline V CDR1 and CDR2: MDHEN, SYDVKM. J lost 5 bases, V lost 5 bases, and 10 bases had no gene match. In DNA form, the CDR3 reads TGTGCCAGCAGTAGCCCGGGACAGGGTGCGGAAAACATTCAGTACTTC. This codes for CASSSPGQGAENIQYF.

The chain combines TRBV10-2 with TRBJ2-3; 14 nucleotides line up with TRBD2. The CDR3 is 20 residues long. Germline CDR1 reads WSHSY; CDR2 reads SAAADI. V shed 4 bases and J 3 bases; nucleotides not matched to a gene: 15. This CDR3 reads CASSGRLAGGPGLMTDTQYF. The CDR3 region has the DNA TGCGCCAGCAGTGGTCGACTAGCGGGAGGGCCGGGCTTAATGACAGATACGCAGTATTTT.

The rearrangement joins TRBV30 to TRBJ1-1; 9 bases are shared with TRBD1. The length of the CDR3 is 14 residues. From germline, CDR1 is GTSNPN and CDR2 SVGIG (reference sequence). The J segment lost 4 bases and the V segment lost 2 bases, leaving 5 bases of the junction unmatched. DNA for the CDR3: TGTGCCTGGAGTCCAGGGACAGGGTTCACTGAAGCTTTCTTT. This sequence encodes CAWSPGTGFTEAFF.

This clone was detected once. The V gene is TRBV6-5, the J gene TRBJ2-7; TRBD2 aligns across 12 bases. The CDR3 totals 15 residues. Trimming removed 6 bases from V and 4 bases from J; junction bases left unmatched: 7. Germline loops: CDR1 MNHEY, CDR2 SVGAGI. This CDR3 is CASRSLGTSGYEQYF. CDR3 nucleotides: TGTGCCAGCAGATCCCTCGGGACTAGCGGGTACGAGCAGTACTTC.

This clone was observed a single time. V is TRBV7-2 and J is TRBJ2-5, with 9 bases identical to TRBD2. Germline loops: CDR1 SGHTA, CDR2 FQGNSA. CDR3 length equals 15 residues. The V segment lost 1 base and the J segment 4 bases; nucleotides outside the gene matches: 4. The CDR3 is CASSLGSGRGETQYF. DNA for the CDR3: TGTGCCAGCAGCTTAGGTAGCGGGAGAGGAGAGACCCAGTACTTC.

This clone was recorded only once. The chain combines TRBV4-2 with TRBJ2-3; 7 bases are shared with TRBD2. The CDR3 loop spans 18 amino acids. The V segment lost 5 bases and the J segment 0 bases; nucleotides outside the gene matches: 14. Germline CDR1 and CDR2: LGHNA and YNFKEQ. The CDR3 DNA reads TGTGCCAGCAGCGGACACCGATTTAGCGGGTCTAGCACAGATACGCAGTATTTT. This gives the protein CASSGHRFSGSSTDTQYF.

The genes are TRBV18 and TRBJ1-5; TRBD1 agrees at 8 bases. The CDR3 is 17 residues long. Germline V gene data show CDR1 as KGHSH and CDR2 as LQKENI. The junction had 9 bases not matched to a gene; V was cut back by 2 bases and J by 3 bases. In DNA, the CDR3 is TGTGCCAGCTCACCAAACGCCCTACAGGGGGTCAATCAGCCCCAGCATTTT. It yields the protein CASSPNALQGVNQPQHF.

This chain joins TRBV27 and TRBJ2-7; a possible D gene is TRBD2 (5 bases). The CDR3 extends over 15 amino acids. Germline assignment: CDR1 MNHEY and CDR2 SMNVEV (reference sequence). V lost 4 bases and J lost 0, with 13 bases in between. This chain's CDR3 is CASSSLGGSSYEQYF. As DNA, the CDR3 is TGTGCCAGCAGTTCTTTAGGAGGTAGCTCCTACGAGCAGTACTTC.

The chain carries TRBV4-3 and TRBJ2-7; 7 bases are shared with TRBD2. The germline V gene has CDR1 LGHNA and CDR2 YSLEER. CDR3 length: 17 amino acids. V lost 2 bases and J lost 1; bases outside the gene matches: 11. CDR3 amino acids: CASSQSLAAKGSYEQYF. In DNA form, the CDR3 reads TGCGCCAGCAGCCAAAGCCTAGCGGCCAAGGGTTCCTACGAGCAGTACTTC.

CDR3 residues: CASSLPNPWGQGADYGYTF. The CDR3 DNA follows: TGTGCCAGCAGTTTACCAAACCCATGGGGACAGGGGGCAGACTATGGCTACACCTTC. This chain joins TRBV28 and TRBJ1-2, with 12 bases matching TRBD1. The V gene end was trimmed by 2 bases and the J gene end by 3 bases; junction bases not matched to a gene: 13. The CDR3 is 19 amino acids. Germline V lookup: CDR1 MDHEN, CDR2 SYDVKM.

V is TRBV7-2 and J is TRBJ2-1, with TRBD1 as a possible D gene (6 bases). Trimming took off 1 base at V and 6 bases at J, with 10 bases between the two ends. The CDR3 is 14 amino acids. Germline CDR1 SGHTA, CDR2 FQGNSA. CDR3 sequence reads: CASSLGQVGNEQFF. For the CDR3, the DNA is TGTGCCAGCAGCTTAGGACAGGTAGGCAATGAGCAGTTCTTC.

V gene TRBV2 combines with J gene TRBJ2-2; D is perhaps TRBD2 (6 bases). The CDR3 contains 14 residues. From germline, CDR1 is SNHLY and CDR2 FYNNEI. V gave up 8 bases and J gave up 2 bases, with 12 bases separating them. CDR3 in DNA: TGTGCCAGCTATTGGGGGGACAACACCGGGGAGCTGTTTTTT. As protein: CASYWGDNTGELFF. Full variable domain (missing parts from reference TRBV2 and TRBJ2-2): EPEVTQTPSHQVTQMGQEVILRCVPISNHLYFYWYRQILGQKVEFLVSFYNNEISEKSEIFDDQFSVERPDGSNFTLKIRSTKLEDSAMYFCASYWGDNTGELFFGEGSRLTVL.

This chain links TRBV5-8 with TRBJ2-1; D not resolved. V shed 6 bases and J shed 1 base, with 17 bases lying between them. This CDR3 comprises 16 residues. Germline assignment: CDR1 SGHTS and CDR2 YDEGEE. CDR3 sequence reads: CASTRPPAESYNEQFF. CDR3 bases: TGTGCCAGCACCCGGCCCCCCGCGGAGTCCTACAATGAGCAGTTCTTC.

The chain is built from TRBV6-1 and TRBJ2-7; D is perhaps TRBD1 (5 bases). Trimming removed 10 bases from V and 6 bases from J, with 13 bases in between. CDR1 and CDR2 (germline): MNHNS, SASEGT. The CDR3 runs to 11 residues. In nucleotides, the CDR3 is TGTGCCACCCAGACTGACAGCGAGCAGTACTTC. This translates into CATQTDSEQYF.

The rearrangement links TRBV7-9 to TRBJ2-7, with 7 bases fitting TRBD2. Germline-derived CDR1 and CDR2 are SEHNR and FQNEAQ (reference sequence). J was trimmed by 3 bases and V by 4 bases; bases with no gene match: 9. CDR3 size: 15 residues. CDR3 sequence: CASSSRSGINYEQYF. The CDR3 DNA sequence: TGTGCCAGCAGCTCCAGAAGCGGGATTAACTACGAGCAGTACTTC.

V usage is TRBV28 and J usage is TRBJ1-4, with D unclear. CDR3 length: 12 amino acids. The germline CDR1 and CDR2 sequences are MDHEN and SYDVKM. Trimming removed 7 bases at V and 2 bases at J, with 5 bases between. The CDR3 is CASIHTNEKLFF. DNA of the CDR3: TGTGCCAGCATCCATACTAATGAAAAACTGTTTTTT. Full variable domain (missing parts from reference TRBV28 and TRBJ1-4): DVKVTQSSRYLVKRTGEKVFLECVQDMDHENMFWYRQDPGLGLRLIYFSYDVKMKEKGDIPEGYSVSREKKERFSLILESASTNQTSMYLCASIHTNEKLFFGSGTQLSVL.